The TCR beta chain under discussion was sequenced for a study of shared clonotypes between healthy human individuals. Whole-study findings and limits: Naive subsets tended to show greater estimated richness than memory subsets. Relative to clonotypes present in all four donors, those not shared had lower generation probabilities.

This clone has a handful of counts. The antigen is undetermined. Other DNA sequences in the same sample also yield this CDR3. The protocol was immunoSEQ multiplex PCR, while the TCRdb copy is restricted to in-frame clones and leaves out a portion. The sample carries 2 million to 2.5 million clones, 90% to 97% recorded once. The CDR3 contains 14 residues. The germline V gene encodes CDR1 MNHEY and CDR2 SVGAGI. J was trimmed by 2 bases and V by 2 bases; bases with no gene match: 2. The source material was naive CD4+ T cells sorted from blood. This sample's subset: CD45RA+ positively selected. The clonotype originates from a man aged 18 to 29 in good health. V usage is TRBV6-5 and J usage is TRBJ1-2; 7 bases are shared with TRBD1. In nucleotides, the CDR3 is TGTGCCAGCAGTTACCTGACAGGGAACTATGGCTACACCTTC. Encoded protein: CASSYLTGNYGYTF.